By share, the clone carrying this TCR beta chain counts as medium-sized. Antigen: not known. Treatment noted: 10-day PBMC culture with coronavirus spike peptide pools or control peptides (ViraFEST assay). An Oncomine TCR Beta short-read assay was used to sequence the DNA from cultured CD4+ T cells. TCRdb analysed the PCR reads with MiXCR anew, one entry per CDR3 protein. The table has 7,500 to 8,500 distinct CDR3 sequences, 21% seen once. The CDR3 is 13 amino acids. Between the trimmed V and J ends, which lost 7 bases and 1 base, there was a span of 8 bases. Germline V gene data show CDR1 as MNHNS and CDR2 as SASEGT. These data originate in a study of vaccination and CD4 T cells after COVID-19. The study's findings and limits: Within the convalescent patients, a median about 86% of the SARS-CoV-2-reactive clones were ones that appeared only post-vaccination. The median count of SARS-CoV-2-reactive clonotypes rose from about 22 to 38, not significantly.

The TCR was taken from a human donor who had recovered from COVID-19. The source material was CD4+ T cells from blood, cultured in vitro, sampled after SARS-CoV-2 vaccination. This rearrangement joins TRBV6-1 to TRBJ1-5; D call uncertain. The CDR3 nucleotides read TGTGCCAGCATGCAGACCAGCAATCAGCCCCAGCATTTT. Translated: CASMQTSNQPQHF.